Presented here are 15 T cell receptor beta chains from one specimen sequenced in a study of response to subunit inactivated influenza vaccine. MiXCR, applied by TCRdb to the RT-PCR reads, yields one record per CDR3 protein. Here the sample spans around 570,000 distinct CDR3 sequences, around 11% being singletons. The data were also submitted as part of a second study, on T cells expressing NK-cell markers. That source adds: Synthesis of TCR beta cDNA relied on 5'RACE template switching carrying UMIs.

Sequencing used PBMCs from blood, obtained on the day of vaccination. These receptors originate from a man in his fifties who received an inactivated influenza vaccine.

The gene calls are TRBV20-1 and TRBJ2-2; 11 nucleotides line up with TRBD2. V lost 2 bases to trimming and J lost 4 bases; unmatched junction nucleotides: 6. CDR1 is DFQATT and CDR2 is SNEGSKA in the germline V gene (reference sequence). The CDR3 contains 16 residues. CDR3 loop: CSARPLAGGVTGELFF. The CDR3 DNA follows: TGCAGTGCTAGACCTTTAGCGGGGGGGGTCACCGGGGAGCTGTTTTTT.

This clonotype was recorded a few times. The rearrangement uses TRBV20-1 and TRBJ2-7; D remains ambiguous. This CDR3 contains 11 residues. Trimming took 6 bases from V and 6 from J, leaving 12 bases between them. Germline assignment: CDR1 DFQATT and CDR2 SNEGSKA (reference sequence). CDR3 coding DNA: TGCAGTGCAGGTCCGGATCTCGAGCAGTACTTC. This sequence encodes CSAGPDLEQYF.

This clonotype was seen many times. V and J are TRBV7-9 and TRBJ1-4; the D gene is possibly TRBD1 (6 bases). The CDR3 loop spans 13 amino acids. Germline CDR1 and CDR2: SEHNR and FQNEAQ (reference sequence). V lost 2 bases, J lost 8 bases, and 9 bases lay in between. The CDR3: CASSLTGREKLFF. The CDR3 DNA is TGTGCCAGCAGCTTAACAGGGAGGGAAAAACTGTTTTTT.

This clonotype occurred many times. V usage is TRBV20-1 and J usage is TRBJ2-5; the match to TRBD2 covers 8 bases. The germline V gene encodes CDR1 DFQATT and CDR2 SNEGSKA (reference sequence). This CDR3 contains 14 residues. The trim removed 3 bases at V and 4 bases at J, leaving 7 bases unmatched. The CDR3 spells CSASGRGLRETQYF. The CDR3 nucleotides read TGCAGTGCTAGCGGGAGGGGGTTGAGAGAGACCCAGTACTTC.

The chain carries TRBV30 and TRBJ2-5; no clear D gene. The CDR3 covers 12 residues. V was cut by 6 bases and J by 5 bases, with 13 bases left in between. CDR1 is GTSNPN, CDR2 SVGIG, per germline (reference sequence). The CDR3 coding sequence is TGTGCCTGCCTCGGTAGAAGGGAGACCCAGTACTTC. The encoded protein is CACLGRRETQYF.

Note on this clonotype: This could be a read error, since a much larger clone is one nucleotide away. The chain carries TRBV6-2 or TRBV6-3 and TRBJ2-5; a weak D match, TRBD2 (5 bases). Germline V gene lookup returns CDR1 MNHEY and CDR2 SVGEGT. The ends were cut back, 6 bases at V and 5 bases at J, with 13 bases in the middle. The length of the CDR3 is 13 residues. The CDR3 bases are TGTGCCAGCAGACGGACTGGCGTGGAGACCCAGTACTTC. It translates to CASRRTGVETQYF.

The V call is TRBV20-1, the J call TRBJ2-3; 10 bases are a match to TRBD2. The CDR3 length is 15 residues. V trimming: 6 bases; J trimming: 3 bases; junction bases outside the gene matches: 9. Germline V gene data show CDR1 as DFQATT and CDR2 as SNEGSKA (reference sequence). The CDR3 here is CSAASGRGSTDTQYF. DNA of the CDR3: TGCAGTGCAGCTAGCGGGAGAGGGTCGACAGATACGCAGTATTTT.

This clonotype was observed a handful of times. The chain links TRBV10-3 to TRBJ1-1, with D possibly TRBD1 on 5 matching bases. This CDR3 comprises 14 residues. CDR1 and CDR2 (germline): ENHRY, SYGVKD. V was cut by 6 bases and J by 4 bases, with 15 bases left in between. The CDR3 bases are TGTGCCATCAGCGCCAGGGAGGAGAGCACTGAAGCTTTCTTT. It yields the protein CAISAREESTEAFF.

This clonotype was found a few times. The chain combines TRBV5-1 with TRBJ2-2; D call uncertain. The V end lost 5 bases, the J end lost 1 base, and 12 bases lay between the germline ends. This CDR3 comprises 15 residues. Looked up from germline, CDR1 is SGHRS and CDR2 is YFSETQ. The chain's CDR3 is CASRLLVQNTGELFF. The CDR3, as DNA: TGCGCCAGCAGGTTACTTGTGCAGAACACCGGGGAGCTGTTTTTT.

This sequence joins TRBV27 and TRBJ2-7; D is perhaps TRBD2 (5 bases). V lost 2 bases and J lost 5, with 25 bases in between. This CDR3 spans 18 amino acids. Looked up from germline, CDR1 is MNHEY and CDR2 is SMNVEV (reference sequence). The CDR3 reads CASSLRSTRTGYFHEQYF. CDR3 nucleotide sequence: TGTGCCAGCAGTTTAAGGTCAACCAGGACGGGATACTTCCACGAGCAGTACTTC.

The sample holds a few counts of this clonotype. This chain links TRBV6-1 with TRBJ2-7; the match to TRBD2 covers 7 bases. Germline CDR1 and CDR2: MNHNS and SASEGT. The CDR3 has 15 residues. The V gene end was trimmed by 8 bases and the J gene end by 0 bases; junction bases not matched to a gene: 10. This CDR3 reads CASSAGRRNSYEQYF. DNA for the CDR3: TGTGCCAGCTCGGCCGGGAGGAGAAACTCCTACGAGCAGTACTTC.

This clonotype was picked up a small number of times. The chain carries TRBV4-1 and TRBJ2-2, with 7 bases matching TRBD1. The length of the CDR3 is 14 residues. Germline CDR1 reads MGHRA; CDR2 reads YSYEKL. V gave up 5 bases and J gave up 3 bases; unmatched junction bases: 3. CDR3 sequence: CASSADRDTGELFF. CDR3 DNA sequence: TGCGCCAGCAGCGCCGACAGGGACACCGGGGAGCTGTTTTTT.

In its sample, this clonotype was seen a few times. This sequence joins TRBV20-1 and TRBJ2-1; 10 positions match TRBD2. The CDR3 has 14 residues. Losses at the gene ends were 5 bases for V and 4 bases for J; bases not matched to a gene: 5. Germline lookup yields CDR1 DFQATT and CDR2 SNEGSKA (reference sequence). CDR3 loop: CSAPSGSKYNEQFF. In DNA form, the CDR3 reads TGCAGTGCTCCTAGCGGGAGTAAATACAATGAGCAGTTCTTC.

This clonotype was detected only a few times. Here the CDR3 reads CASSLDGGRGRSEAFF. DNA for the CDR3: TGCGCCAGCAGCTTGGATGGGGGCAGGGGCAGGTCTGAAGCTTTCTTT. The chain employs TRBV5-1 and TRBJ1-1; tentative D call: TRBD1 (6 bases). This CDR3 has 16 amino acids. V lost 0 bases to trimming and J lost 6 bases, with 18 bases between them. The germline V gene encodes CDR1 SGHRS and CDR2 YFSETQ. Full variable domain (rest looked up from reference TRBV5-1 and TRBJ1-1): KAGVTQTPRYLIKTRGQQVTLSCSPISGHRSVSWYQQTPGQGLQFLFEYFSETQRNKGNFPGRFSGRQFSNSRSEMNVSTLELGDSALYLCASSLDGGRGRSEAFFGQGTRLTVV.

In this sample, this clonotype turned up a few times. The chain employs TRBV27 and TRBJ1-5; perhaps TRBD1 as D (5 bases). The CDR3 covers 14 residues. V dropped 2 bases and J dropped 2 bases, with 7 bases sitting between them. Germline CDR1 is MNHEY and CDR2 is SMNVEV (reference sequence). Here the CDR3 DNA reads TGTGCCAGCAGTTTAGGCAGGGGCAATCAGCCCCAGCATTTT. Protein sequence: CASSLGRGNQPQHF.